The 9 T cell receptor beta chains in this list originate from one sample, sequenced in a study of blood T cell repertoires in COVID-19. Method: immunoSEQ multiplex PCR; TCRdb's copy keeps in-frame clones and lacks some. The sample carries more than 150,000 clones, approximately 86% recorded once. Sequencing was done on a sample of peripheral blood. All receptors derive from a man aged 40-49 years with active or convalescent COVID-19.

V is TRBV24-1 and J is TRBJ2-1, with TRBD1 identical over 9 bases. The CDR3 is made up of 16 amino acids. With 4 bases clipped from V and 4 bases from J, the junction kept 7 bases outside the gene matches. The V gene's germline CDR1 is KGHDR and CDR2 SFDVKD. The CDR3 reads CATSEQGQGFYNEQFF. CDR3 DNA: TGTGCCACCAGTGAACAAGGACAGGGGTTTTACAATGAGCAGTTCTTC.

V and J are TRBV7-8 and TRBJ2-2; D remains unclear. Trimming removed 5 bases from V and 7 bases from J, with 17 bases in between. Germline V gene data show CDR1 as SGHVS and CDR2 as FQNEAQ. The CDR3 length is 15 residues. As DNA, the CDR3 is TGTGCCAGCAGCGGTTTGAGTCGCCCGGGCGGGGAGCTGTTTTTT. Protein product: CASSGLSRPGGELFF.

In nucleotides, the CDR3 is TGTGCCAGCAGCCAAACAGGTTCCTACGAGCAGTACTTC. This encodes CASSQTGSYEQYF. The chain carries TRBV7-6 and TRBJ2-7; tentative D call: TRBD1 (5 bases). The V end was cut by 5 bases, the J end by 1 base, with 9 bases between. The CDR3 is 13 residues long. The V gene's germline CDR1 is SGHVS and CDR2 FNYEAQ.

The rearrangement uses TRBV13 and TRBJ1-2; D is perhaps TRBD1 (5 bases). Trimming took 0 bases from V and 4 from J, leaving 15 bases between them. Looked up from germline, CDR1 is PRHDT and CDR2 is FYEKMQ (reference sequence). CDR3 size: 16 residues. The CDR3 here is CASSLGLEQALYGYTF. DNA for the CDR3: TGTGCCAGCAGCTTAGGCCTTGAACAGGCCCTCTATGGCTACACCTTC. The complete variable domain, with remaining parts taken from reference TRBV13 and TRBJ1-2, reads AAGVIQSPRHLIKEKRETATLKCYPIPRHDTVYWYQQGPGQDPQFLISFYEKMQSDKGSIPDRFSAQQFSDYHSELNMSSLELGDSALYFCASSLGLEQALYGYTFGSGTRLTVV.

This clone showed up just once. CDR3 residues: CASSPLGTGSNQPQHF. The CDR3 DNA reads TGTGCCAGCTCACCTCTCGGGACAGGTAGCAATCAGCCCCAGCATTTT. The chain carries TRBV18 and TRBJ1-5; 8 positions agree with TRBD1. Germline CDR1 and CDR2: KGHSH and LQKENI. This CDR3 is built from 16 residues. V was clipped by 3 bases and J by 0 bases; unmatched bases: 4.

This clone occurred once. The V call is TRBV7-9, the J call TRBJ1-2; D perhaps matches TRBD1 (5 bases). Germline CDR1 is SEHNR and CDR2 is FQNEAQ (reference sequence). V was trimmed by 5 bases and J by 7 bases, leaving 17 bases between them. The CDR3 length is 14 residues. The CDR3 DNA reads as TGTGCCAGCAGCACGGACCTCCCAAGGGGTGGCTACACCTTC. Protein: CASSTDLPRGGYTF.

The rearrangement links TRBV28 to TRBJ2-5; 8 nucleotides line up with TRBD2. The trim removed 8 bases at V and 5 bases at J, leaving 13 bases unmatched. CDR3 size: 15 residues. The germline V gene has CDR1 MDHEN and CDR2 SYDVKM. The CDR3 region has the DNA TGTGCCAGCTCCGGCGGGGGGTCTTTCTCGGAGACCCAGTACTTC. This gives the protein CASSGGGSFSETQYF.

The chain combines TRBV7-6 with TRBJ1-3; tentatively, D is TRBD1 (6 bases). CDR1 and CDR2 from the germline V gene are SGHVS and FNYEAQ. The CDR3 sequence is 15 residues long. Deletions cut 0 bases from V and 4 bases from J, with 10 bases between. CDR3 protein: CASSLAQGNGNTIYF. As DNA, the CDR3 is TGTGCCAGCAGCTTAGCGCAGGGGAACGGAAACACCATATATTTT.

The V and J genes are TRBV13 and TRBJ1-6; D is possibly TRBD1 (5 bases). Germline-derived CDR1 and CDR2 are PRHDT and FYEKMQ (reference sequence). V was trimmed by 5 bases and J by 13 bases, leaving 12 bases between them. The length of the CDR3 is 12 residues. DNA of the CDR3: TGTGCCAGCAGCAATCAGGGTTACCCCCTCCACTTT. This encodes CASSNQGYPLHF.